This entry features one T cell receptor beta chain sequence. The antigen remains unidentified. V shed 3 bases and J shed 0 bases, with 9 bases lying between them. This CDR3 has 14 amino acids. The V gene's germline CDR1 is SQVTM and CDR2 ANQGSEA. The data originate from a study of CD8+ T cells in alopecia areata. As part of sample collection, lesional scalp punch biopsies and peripheral blood were taken from alopecia areata patients. Study results and limitations: Mice showed TCR sharing more clearly than patients did, possibly owing to HLA. The study found higher clonality in lesional than normal scalp, especially in alopecia totalis/universalis.

RNA extraction and reverse transcription yielded cDNA as sequencing template. Clones were read by immunoSEQ multiplex PCR, and TCRdb kept only the in-frame ones, dropping some. The repertoire has 65,000 to 90,000 clones, 51% of them found once; the top ten carry roughly 6%. The sequence was obtained from a human donor with alopecia areata. What was sequenced was NKG2D-high CD8+ T cells sorted from blood. The V gene is TRBV29-1, the J gene TRBJ2-1; TRBD2 might be the D (6 bases). CDR3 residues: CSVEEGSSYNEQFF. CDR3 nucleotides: TGCAGCGTTGAGGAGGGGAGCTCCTACAATGAGCAGTTCTTC.